This TCR beta chain comes out of a study of T cell responses to AZD1222 COVID-19 vaccine. General observations from the study: The donors showed a predominance of white British ancestry and of females, with possible underestimation of clonal diversity. Seropositive status at baseline applied to only six AZD1222 recipients.

Using immunoSEQ multiplex PCR, the repertoire was profiled, and TCRdb retains in-frame clones only, with some absent. The top ten hold less than 6% of the sample, which has about 120,000 clones, around 93% seen once. Pooling was applied to second doses at about 4 or about 12 weeks. CDR1 and CDR2 from the germline V gene are LNHDA and SQIVND (reference sequence). The CDR3 contains 13 residues. V shed 2 bases and J shed 2 bases, with 7 bases lying between them. Note on this clone: The antigen is unknown.

Material: peripheral blood, obtained 28 days after the second AZD1222 dose. The sequence came from an adult who received the AZD1222 COVID-19 vaccine. This chain links TRBV19 with TRBJ2-7; a weak D match, TRBD1 (6 bases). DNA for the CDR3: TGTGCCAGTAGTATAAGGGACACCTACGAGCAGTACTTC. It translates to CASSIRDTYEQYF.